A selection of T cell receptor beta chains follows, all from one sample in a study of blood T cell repertoires in COVID-19. Clones were sequenced by immunoSEQ multiplex PCR, and TCRdb holds only the in-frame ones, with some missing. The sample lists more than 85,000 clones, 82% occurring once. Sequenced input: peripheral blood. Every receptor here comes from a woman aged 60-70 years with acute or convalescent COVID-19. Each CDR3 is given with its conserved first and last residue. The order of the fields is clone size, V gene, D gene, J gene, CDR3 DNA, CDR3 protein. D genes are given only for firm matches. A row's size may be missing; if present it is once, few, many or a size class.

>NA|TRBV3-1/TRBV3-2|NA|TRBJ2-3
TGTGCCAGCGGACTTCGCACAGATACGCAGTATTTT
CASGLRTDTQYF
>NA|TRBV28|NA|TRBJ1-6
TGTGCCAGCAGTCTTTCGTCGGAGAATTCACCCCTCCACTTT
CASSLSSENSPLHF
>NA|TRBV9|NA|TRBJ2-1
TGTGCCAGCAGCGTAGAGGGGTCAAGTCTCGATGAGCAGTTCTTC
CASSVEGSSLDEQFF
>NA|TRBV5-1|TRBD1|TRBJ1-3
TGCGCCAGCAGCTTAGGACAGGGGGCGAAGAACTCTGGAAACACCATATATTTT
CASSLGQGAKNSGNTIYF
>NA|TRBV7-2|TRBD1|TRBJ2-1
TGTGCCAGCAGCTTAGTGGGGGGACAGGGGTACAATGAGCAGTTCTTC
CASSLVGGQGYNEQFF
>NA|TRBV19|TRBD1|TRBJ1-5
TGTGCCAGTAGTATAGCCCATTCAGGGGGTCAGCCCCAGCATTTT
CASSIAHSGGQPQHF
>once|TRBV10-3|NA|TRBJ1-2
TGTGCCATCAGTGGCCGGGGGGGGGCGGATGGCTACACCTTC
CAISGRGGADGYTF
>NA|TRBV2|NA|TRBJ1-6
TGTGCCAGCCGTAGGAACGGGGATGGTTCACCCCTCCACTTT
CASRRNGDGSPLHF
>NA|TRBV3-1/TRBV3-2|TRBD2|TRBJ2-1
TGTGCCAGCAGCCTGCGGGGAACCGGGGAAGGACTAGCGATAAATGAGCAGTTCTTC
CASSLRGTGEGLAINEQFF
>NA|TRBV28|TRBD1|TRBJ2-2
TGTGCCACCAAGGGGGCGGGGACAGGGGACACCGGGGAGCTGTTTTTT
CATKGAGTGDTGELFF
>NA|TRBV5-5|TRBD1|TRBJ1-5
TGTGCCAGCAGCCCGAGGGGACAGGGGGTCAATCAGCCCCAGCATTTT
CASSPRGQGVNQPQHF
>NA|TRBV5-4|TRBD1|TRBJ2-1
TGTGCCAGCAGCTTGGGACCGACAGGGGAGGACAATGAGCAGTTCTTC
CASSLGPTGEDNEQFF
>few|TRBV12-1|NA|TRBJ2-1
TGTGCCAGCAGTCAACTTACGGGACTAGCGGGGGTCAATGAGCAGTTCTTC
CASSQLTGLAGVNEQFF
>NA|TRBV30|TRBD1|TRBJ1-6
TGTGCCTGGAACTCGGGGACAGGGAATTCACCCCTCCACTTT
CAWNSGTGNSPLHF
>NA|TRBV4-2|NA|TRBJ2-5
TGTGCCAGCAGCTCCGACGGGCAACTAGCAGGGGAGACCCAGTACTTC
CASSSDGQLAGETQYF
>NA|TRBV2|NA|TRBJ2-3
TGTGCCAGCAGCTTAACGGAGGTCGGCACAGATACGCAGTATTTT
CASSLTEVGTDTQYF
>few|TRBV2|TRBD1|TRBJ2-5
TGTGCCAGCAGCGGGACAGGGATTGAGACCCAGTACTTC
CASSGTGIETQYF
>NA|TRBV5-1|NA|TRBJ1-1
TGCGCCAGCAGCTTGGAACAGCACGAAGCTTTCTTT
CASSLEQHEAFF
>few|TRBV27|NA|TRBJ1-2
TGTGCCAGCAGTTTGAGGGGGGGCTATGGCTACACCTTC
CASSLRGGYGYTF
>NA|TRBV10-3|NA|TRBJ1-3
TGTGCCATCAGCTCCACAGCCTCTGGAAACACCATATATTTT
CAISSTASGNTIYF
>NA|TRBV28|NA|TRBJ1-6
TGTGCCAGCAGTGCCCCAGGGGTTGATAATTCACCCCTCCACTTT
CASSAPGVDNSPLHF
>NA|TRBV4-1|NA|TRBJ1-2
TGCGCCAGCAGCCCTACAGGTGACTATGGCTACACCTTC
CASSPTGDYGYTF
>NA|TRBV6-5|TRBD1|TRBJ1-1
TGTGCCAGCATTCGACAGGGACTGAACACTGAAGCTTTCTTT
CASIRQGLNTEAFF
>NA|TRBV10-1|TRBD2|TRBJ2-5
TGCGCCAGCAGTGAGTCGTGTACTAGCGGGGGTCCTCAAGAGACCCAGTACTTC
CASSESCTSGGPQETQYF
>NA|TRBV6-5|NA|TRBJ1-5
TGTGCCAGCGTTAGCACGAGCAATCAGCCCCAGCATTTT
CASVSTSNQPQHF
>NA|TRBV4-3|TRBD1|TRBJ2-1
TGCGCCAGCAGCCAAGATTCGGACAGGTCCAATGAGCAGTTCTTC
CASSQDSDRSNEQFF
>NA|TRBV13|TRBD1|TRBJ1-2
TGTGCCAGCAGCCAACAGGGGTACTATGGCTACACCTTC
CASSQQGYYGYTF
>NA|TRBV29-1|TRBD2|TRBJ2-1
TGCAGCGTGCCCCGCGGGAGGGGCTGGGATGAGCAGTTCTTC
CSVPRGRGWDEQFF
>NA|TRBV5-1|NA|TRBJ2-7
TGCGCCAGCAGCTTATCCGGAGACCTCTACGAGCAGTACTTC
CASSLSGDLYEQYF
>once|TRBV6-1|NA|TRBJ2-3
TGTGCCAGCAGTGAGAGCTCCTTGGGGGGAGTTACGCAGTATTTT
CASSESSLGGVTQYF
>NA|TRBV6-2/TRBV6-3|NA|TRBJ1-1
TGTGCCAGCAGTTACAGGGGGACCTTGAACACTGAAGCTTTCTTT
CASSYRGTLNTEAFF
>NA|TRBV5-1|TRBD1|TRBJ1-1
TGCGCCAGCAGCCGTGGGACAGGTGGGACTGAAGCTTTCTTT
CASSRGTGGTEAFF
>NA|TRBV4-3|NA|TRBJ1-4
TGCGCCAGCAGCCTTTCCGGCGGACTGGGCTCTCGGGGTGAAAAACTGTTTTTT
CASSLSGGLGSRGEKLFF
>NA|TRBV3-1/TRBV3-2|NA|TRBJ1-2
TGTGCCAGCAGCCTACAAACCCAAAAAGCGTTGATCTATGGCTACACCTTC
CASSLQTQKALIYGYTF
>NA|TRBV7-3|NA|TRBJ2-3
TGTGCCAGCAGACTCGGACAGTCCACAGATACGCAGTATTTT
CASRLGQSTDTQYF
>NA|TRBV5-1|NA|TRBJ2-3
TGCGCCAGCAAGGTGTTAGCGGAGGCGGATACGCAGTATTTT
CASKVLAEADTQYF
>NA|TRBV7-2|NA|TRBJ2-3
TGTGCCAGCAGCACCTACACAGATACGCAGTATTTT
CASSTYTDTQYF
>NA|TRBV7-2|TRBD1|TRBJ1-5
TGTGCCAGCAGCTCGCCTGAGACAGGGCGTTATAGCAATCAGCCCCAGCATTTT
CASSSPETGRYSNQPQHF
>NA|TRBV7-7|TRBD2|TRBJ2-5
TGTGCCAGCAGCCGTAGCGGGGGCGGGTGGGAGACCCAGTACTTC
CASSRSGGGWETQYF
>NA|TRBV6-1|NA|TRBJ2-1
TGTGCCAGCAGTGAAATGTGGGGCCGCTCCTACAATGAGCAGTTCTTC
CASSEMWGRSYNEQFF
>NA|TRBV29-1|TRBD2|TRBJ2-7
TGCAGCGCCACCCCGGGACTAGCGGCCTACGAGCAGTACTTC
CSATPGLAAYEQYF
>NA|TRBV11-2|NA|TRBJ2-1
TGTGCCAGCAGCTTAGATCAGGGACTGGTACAAAACAATGAGCAGTTCTTC
CASSLDQGLVQNNEQFF
>NA|TRBV11-2|TRBD1|TRBJ1-5
TGTGCCAGCAGCTTAGGTCGGACAGGGGTCGGAGAGCCCCAGCATTTT
CASSLGRTGVGEPQHF
>NA|TRBV2|NA|TRBJ2-1
TGTGCCAGCAGTGAAGCAGAGACGGGATACTCCTACAATGAGCAGTTCTTC
CASSEAETGYSYNEQFF
>NA|TRBV7-2|NA|TRBJ2-3
TGTGCCAGCAGCTACCAGGCGAATGTGGCAGATACGCAGTATTTT
CASSYQANVADTQYF
>NA|TRBV2|NA|TRBJ2-2
TGTGCCAGCAGTGAAGTAGCGGCGAACACCGGGGAGCTGTTTTTT
CASSEVAANTGELFF